This TCR beta chain was recovered during a study of blood T cell repertoires in COVID-19. On the study more broadly: The study drew acute and convalescent COVID-19 samples from the United States, Italy and Spain. The cDNA or gDNA used as material had been derived from T cells, B-cell-depleted T cells, or PBMCs.

Clones were read by immunoSEQ multiplex PCR, and TCRdb kept only the in-frame ones, dropping some. The sample gives approximately 350,000 clones, 80% to 90% of which show up once; roughly 3% is in the top ten. This CDR3 has 12 residues. The V segment lost 3 bases and the J segment 7 bases; nucleotides outside the gene matches: 2. Per germline, CDR1 LNHDA and CDR2 SQIVND (reference sequence). Specimen: peripheral blood. The sequence derives from a man aged 30 to 45 with active or convalescent COVID-19. V and J are TRBV19 and TRBJ1-1; 7 bases are a match to TRBD1. The CDR3 DNA follows: TGTGCCAGTAGTATGGACAGGATTGAAGCTTTCTTT. Residues: CASSMDRIEAFF.